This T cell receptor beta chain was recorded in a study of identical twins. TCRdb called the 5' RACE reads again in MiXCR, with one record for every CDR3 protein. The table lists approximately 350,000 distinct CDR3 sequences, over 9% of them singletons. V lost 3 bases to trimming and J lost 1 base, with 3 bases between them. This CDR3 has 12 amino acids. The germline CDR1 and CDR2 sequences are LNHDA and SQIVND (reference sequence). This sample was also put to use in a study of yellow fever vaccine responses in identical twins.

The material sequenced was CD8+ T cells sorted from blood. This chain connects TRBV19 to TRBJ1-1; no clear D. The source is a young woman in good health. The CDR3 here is CASSMGNTEAFF. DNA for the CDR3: TGTGCCAGTAGTATGGGGAACACTGAAGCTTTCTTT.